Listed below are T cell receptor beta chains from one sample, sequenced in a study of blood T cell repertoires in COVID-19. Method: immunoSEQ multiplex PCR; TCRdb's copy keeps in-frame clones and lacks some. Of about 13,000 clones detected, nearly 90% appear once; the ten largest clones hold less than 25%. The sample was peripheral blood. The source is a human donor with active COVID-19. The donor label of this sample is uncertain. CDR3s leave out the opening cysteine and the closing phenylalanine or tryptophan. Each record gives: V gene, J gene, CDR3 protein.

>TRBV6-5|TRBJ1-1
ASRRDRGRIEAF
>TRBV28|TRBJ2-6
ASSSQGTGANVLT
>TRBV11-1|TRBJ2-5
ASSFVAGRGETQY
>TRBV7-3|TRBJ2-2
ASSLIGATGELF
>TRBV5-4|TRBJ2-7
ASSYVGGSYEQY
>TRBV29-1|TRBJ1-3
STPTGSSGNTIY
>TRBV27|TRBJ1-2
ASSPRDRGTYGYT
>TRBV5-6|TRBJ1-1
ASSPGGTEAF
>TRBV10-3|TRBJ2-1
AISEVGGGRSYNEQF
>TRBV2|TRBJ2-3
ASLTTGRTPDDTQY
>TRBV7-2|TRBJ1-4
ASSLHLQKGDEKLF
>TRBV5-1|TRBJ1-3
ASSLGGSATGNTIY
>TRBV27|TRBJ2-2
ASSSAGELF
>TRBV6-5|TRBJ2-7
ASSYSGLAKSYEQY
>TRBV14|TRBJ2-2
ASSQMSGTGELF
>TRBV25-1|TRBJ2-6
ASGQGWAGANVLT
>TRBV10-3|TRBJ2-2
AISEAGEGGELF
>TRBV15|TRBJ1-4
ATSRVGTGREKLF
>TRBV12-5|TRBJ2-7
ASGSGTDGEQY
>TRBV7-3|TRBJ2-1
ASSPGTGGVEQF
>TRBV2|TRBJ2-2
ASSEPLRLAGDDTGELF
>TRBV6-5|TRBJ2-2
ASKGAELNTGELF
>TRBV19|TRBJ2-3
ASSMGQSTDTQY
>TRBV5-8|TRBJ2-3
ASSLGASGLSTDTQY
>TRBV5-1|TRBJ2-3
ASRPGTGTDTQY
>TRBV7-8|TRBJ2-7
ASSLVQGPREQY
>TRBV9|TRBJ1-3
ASSALGGGPGNTIY
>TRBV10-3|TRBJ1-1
AISGGGGTEAF
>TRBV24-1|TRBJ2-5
ATSDGGLAQETQY